This T cell receptor (beta chain) was recorded in a study of beta chain features in type 1 diabetes. The study, taken as a whole, reports: The question of HLA type influencing TCRB rearrangement was one that remained unresolved here. Naive, central memory and Treg TCRB repertoires appeared more alike in patients than in healthy donors. In all four CD4+ subsets, TCRB CDR3 length was significantly, moderately reduced in type 1 diabetes.

Of note for this clone: Its antigen is undetermined.

The sequenced template was cDNA made from the entire isolated RNA. Here immunoSEQ multiplex PCR was the method, and the copy in TCRdb shows in-frame clones only, minus some. The data hold tens of thousands of clones, with 55% to 80% observed a single time. Germline assignment: CDR1 PRHDT and CDR2 FYEKMQ (reference sequence). The CDR3 length is 16 residues. V shed 2 bases and J 5 bases; nucleotides not matched to a gene: 10. The J gene is TRBJ1-1, the V gene TRBV13; TRBD1 agrees at 8 bases. Sequences were obtained from stem cell memory CD4+ T cells from blood. This receptor was identified in a woman younger than 45 with type 1 diabetes. In nucleotides, the CDR3 is TGTGCCAGCAGCTTAAAACTAGGACAGGGAAAAACTGAAGCTTTCTTT. Translated, it gives CASSLKLGQGKTEAFF.